A single sample is the source of the 21 T cell receptor beta chains below, sequenced in a study of OX40 agonist ivuxolimab in advanced cancers. Clones were read by immunoSEQ multiplex PCR, and TCRdb kept only the in-frame ones, dropping some. This table has tens of thousands of clones, 70% to 80% appearing once. Specimen: CD4+ or CD8+ T cells sorted from blood, collected in a trial of the OX40 agonist ivuxolimab. The receptor set was obtained from an adult with an advanced solid tumor such as melanoma, head and neck, liver or kidney cancer.

This chain connects TRBV18 to TRBJ1-4; the D is unclear. CDR1 and CDR2 (germline): KGHSH, LQKENI. Trimming removed 3 bases from V and 5 bases from J, with 7 bases in between. The CDR3 extends over 13 amino acids. CDR3 region: CASSPSGNEKLFF. DNA for the CDR3: TGTGCCAGCTCACCCTCGGGAAATGAAAAACTGTTTTTT. Full variable domain (remainder filled in from reference TRBV18 and TRBJ1-4): NAGVMQNPRHLVRRRGQEARLRCSPMKGHSHVYWYRQLPEEGLKFMVYLQKENIIDESGMPKERFSAEFPKEGPSILRIQQVVRGDSAAYFCASSPSGNEKLFFGSGTQLSVL.

V usage is TRBV4-1 and J usage is TRBJ1-4; 7 bases fit TRBD1. Per germline, CDR1 MGHRA and CDR2 YSYEKL. Trimming removed 3 bases from V and 8 bases from J; junction bases left unmatched: 12. CDR3 length: 16 residues. The CDR3 nucleotides are TGCGCCAGCAGCCATTGGGAATCGACAGGGTGGGAAAAACTGTTTTTT. It encodes CASSHWESTGWEKLFF.

The chain recombines TRBV5-8 with TRBJ2-7, with a weak D call TRBD1 (5 bases). CDR3 length equals 14 residues. V lost 1 base and J 2 bases, leaving 10 bases between the germline ends. Germline V gives CDR1 SGHTS, CDR2 YDEGEE. CDR3 loop: CASSLRQLPYEQYF. CDR3 DNA: TGTGCCAGCAGCTTGAGACAGTTACCCTACGAGCAGTACTTC.

The chain joins TRBV28 to TRBJ1-5; 8 bases agree with TRBD1. CDR1 is MDHEN and CDR2 is SYDVKM in the germline V gene. With V trimmed by 6 bases and J by 3 bases, 7 bases remained unmatched. The CDR3 loop spans 15 amino acids. CDR3 DNA sequence: TGTGCCAGCAGAACCCAACAGGGGGACAATCAGCCCCAGCATTTT. Protein: CASRTQQGDNQPQHF.

The chain carries TRBV19 and TRBJ1-2; possible D gene TRBD1, 5 bases. V lost 6 bases and J lost 7, with 15 bases in between. The CDR3 covers 13 residues. CDR1 LNHDA and CDR2 SQIVND come from the germline V gene (reference sequence). CDR3 protein: CASRFPNQGGYTF. The CDR3 nucleotides are TGTGCCAGTAGGTTTCCCAACCAGGGTGGCTACACCTTC.

Only a few counts were recorded for this clone. The rearrangement uses TRBV19 and TRBJ1-2, with D maybe TRBD1 (6 bases). The CDR3 runs 15 residues. CDR1 and CDR2 (germline): LNHDA, SQIVND (reference sequence). With 4 bases removed from V and 4 bases from J, the gap between germline ends came to 16 bases. In nucleotides, the CDR3 is TGTGCCAGTAGTAGCCGGGACAAATACTCCTATGGCTACACCTTC. Translation gives CASSSRDKYSYGYTF.

The V and J genes are TRBV6-5 and TRBJ1-2; 8 nucleotides line up with TRBD1. Germline trimming cut 5 bases from V and 4 bases from J; bases unmatched to any gene: 6. This CDR3 has 14 amino acids. The germline CDR1 and CDR2 sequences are MNHEY and SVGAGI. For the CDR3, the DNA is TGTGCCAGCAGTGGTCGGACAGGGAGCTATGGCTACACCTTC. As protein: CASSGRTGSYGYTF.

This chain uses TRBV2 with TRBJ2-7; TRBD2 is a possible D gene (8 bases). The CDR3 totals 15 residues. Germline loops: CDR1 SNHLY, CDR2 FYNNEI. Trimming stripped 10 bases from V and 6 bases from J, with 25 bases between. CDR3 DNA: TGTGCCACCAGGGGGACAAGCGGGAGAGGTGGCGAGCAGTACTTC. Translated, it gives CATRGTSGRGGEQYF.

The genes are TRBV28 and TRBJ2-3; D is unresolved. This CDR3 has 13 residues. Trimming took off 10 bases at V and 2 bases at J, with 13 bases between the two ends. Germline V gives CDR1 MDHEN, CDR2 SYDVKM. The CDR3 coding sequence is TGTGCCACCAGACGGCCCGCCACAGATACGCAGTATTTT. Protein product: CATRRPATDTQYF.

The chain has TRBV7-9 and TRBJ1-1; 7 bases are a match to TRBD1. Losses at the gene ends were 5 bases for V and 6 bases for J; bases not matched to a gene: 9. This CDR3 has 14 amino acids. Looked up from germline, CDR1 is SEHNR and CDR2 is FQNEAQ (reference sequence). The CDR3 loop reads CASSPHGQVSEAFF. The CDR3 DNA follows: TGTGCCAGCAGCCCCCATGGACAGGTCTCTGAAGCTTTCTTT.

The J gene is TRBJ1-1, the V gene TRBV28; 10 positions agree with TRBD1. The CDR3 contains 15 residues. V shed 8 bases and J 4 bases; nucleotides not matched to a gene: 10. Germline values: CDR1 MDHEN, CDR2 SYDVKM. The CDR3 DNA reads as TGTGCCAGCGGCCAATTGACAGGGGGCTTCACTGAAGCTTTCTTT. Amino acid sequence: CASGQLTGGFTEAFF.

This clone was detected a few times. Here the CDR3 reads CASKNLLNEKLFF. The CDR3 DNA is TGTGCCAGCAAGAACCTACTTAATGAAAAACTGTTTTTT. The rearrangement joins TRBV2 to TRBJ1-4; no clear D gene. This CDR3 spans 13 amino acids. The V gene's germline CDR1 is SNHLY and CDR2 FYNNEI. V lost 7 bases to trimming and J lost 4 bases, with 10 bases between them.

The rearrangement uses TRBV7-3 and TRBJ1-1; D remains unclear. V was trimmed by 2 bases and J by 3 bases, leaving 10 bases between them. The CDR3 sequence is 14 residues long. Germline lookup yields CDR1 SGHTA and CDR2 FQGTGA. The CDR3 DNA is TGTGCCAGCAGCTTACGAGGCCTGGACACTGAAGCTTTCTTT. It codes for CASSLRGLDTEAFF.

The V gene is TRBV11-1, the J gene TRBJ2-1, with 15 bases matching TRBD2. The germline V gene has CDR1 SGHAT and CDR2 FQDESV (reference sequence). V was pared by 1 base and J by 10 bases, with 5 bases of the junction left unmatched. The CDR3 spans 16 residues. The CDR3 DNA follows: TGTGCCAGCAGCTTAGGGACTAGCGGGAGGGCCTGGGAGCAGTTCTTC. Protein: CASSLGTSGRAWEQFF. The complete variable domain, with remaining parts taken from reference TRBV11-1 and TRBJ2-1, reads EAEVAQSPRYKITEKSQAVAFWCDPISGHATLYWYRQILGQGPELLVQFQDESVVDDSQLPKDRFSAERLKGVDSTLKIQPAELGDSAMYLCASSLGTSGRAWEQFFGPGTRLTVL.

The chain is built from TRBV27 and TRBJ2-5; the D is unclear. The germline V gene encodes CDR1 MNHEY and CDR2 SMNVEV (reference sequence). The CDR3 has 13 residues. V gave up 5 bases and J gave up 2 bases, with 9 bases separating them. CDR3 residues: CASSPRPQETQYF. DNA of the CDR3: TGTGCCAGCAGTCCCAGACCTCAAGAGACCCAGTACTTC.

The table lists this clone with a count of one. The chain employs TRBV2 and TRBJ1-1, with TRBD1 matching 8 bases. Losses at the gene ends were 6 bases for V and 4 bases for J; bases not matched to a gene: 10. The CDR3 consists of 15 residues. CDR1 and CDR2 from the germline V gene are SNHLY and FYNNEI. CDR3 loop: CASSASGQGGTEAFF. CDR3 in DNA: TGTGCCAGCAGCGCTTCCGGACAGGGTGGCACTGAAGCTTTCTTT.

The gene calls are TRBV5-1 and TRBJ2-1, with D uncertain. The length of the CDR3 is 15 residues. Trimming took 0 bases from V and 1 from J, leaving 8 bases between them. Germline values: CDR1 SGHRS, CDR2 YFSETQ. This CDR3 is CASSLDGPSYNEQFF. In DNA form, the CDR3 reads TGCGCCAGCAGCTTGGACGGGCCTTCCTACAATGAGCAGTTCTTC.

The chain is built from TRBV27 and TRBJ1-1, with a possible D match to TRBD1 (5 bases). The CDR3 covers 16 residues. The V gene lost 5 bases and the J gene lost 5 bases, with 21 bases spanning the gap. Germline V CDR1 and CDR2: MNHEY, SMNVEV (reference sequence). CDR3 nucleotide sequence: TGTGCCAGCAGTACAACAGCCGGGACGGGAGGGACTGAAGCTTTCTTT. Residues: CASSTTAGTGGTEAFF.

The gene calls are TRBV6-6 and TRBJ2-7; D is uncertain. The V end was cut by 2 bases, the J end by 7 bases, with 9 bases between. CDR3 length: 12 amino acids. Germline V gives CDR1 MNHNY, CDR2 SVGAGI (reference sequence). DNA of the CDR3: TGTGCCAGCAGTTACGAAGTGCGGGAGCAGTACTTC. Protein product: CASSYEVREQYF.

V gene TRBV10-2 combines with J gene TRBJ1-1; TRBD1 is a possible D gene (5 bases). With 3 bases removed from V and 4 bases from J, the gap between germline ends came to 21 bases. In germline, CDR1 is WSHSY, CDR2 SAAADI. This CDR3 region has 17 residues. This CDR3 reads CASSDLGTPPAGTEAFF. The CDR3 DNA reads as TGCGCCAGCAGTGATCTAGGGACCCCCCCGGCGGGCACTGAAGCTTTCTTT.

This chain links TRBV5-4 with TRBJ2-3, with TRBD1 matching 8 bases. V lost 5 bases and J lost 4; bases outside the gene matches: 9. Germline V gene data show CDR1 as SGHNT and CDR2 as YYREEE (reference sequence). This CDR3 spans 15 amino acids. CDR3 protein: CASRPGTGTPDTQYF. The CDR3 DNA is TGTGCCAGCAGGCCCGGGACAGGCACGCCAGATACGCAGTATTTT.